This T cell receptor (beta chain) was captured in a study of spatial heterogeneity in lung cancer. Study-level information: Matched bulk RNA-seq gave a T cell module score that correlated strongly with tumor-region TCR transcript counts. Each distinct TCR and UMI combination averaged more than ten appearances in raw reads. Study observations and caveats: In tumors, expanded intratumoral alpha and beta TCR counts tracked mutation counts.

Sample time point: sample taken at primary tumor resection. The CDR3 totals 14 residues. Germline assignment: CDR1 SGHRS and CDR2 YFSETQ. V was clipped by 1 base and J by 2 bases, with 9 bases between them. TCRdb analysed the 5' RACE reads with MiXCR anew, one entry per CDR3 protein. The sample includes more than 7,000 distinct CDR3 sequences, approximately 7.6% of them seen just once. By share, this clonotype ranks as medium-sized. Its antigen is undetermined. This sample comprised lung tumor tissue, obtained at surgery. The chain links TRBV5-1 to TRBJ2-5; no clear D. This clonotype originated in a male donor with early-stage non-small cell lung cancer. For the CDR3, the DNA is TGCGCCAGCAGCTTGATGGGCGGACAAGAGACCCAGTACTTC. As protein: CASSLMGGQETQYF.